The source of this T cell receptor (beta chain) is a study of regulatory T cells in long-lasting Graves disease. Time point defined: newly diagnosed GD, antithyroid drugs for less than 3 months. From PBMCs, RNA was extracted and then used to make the TCR library. This CDR3 has 13 residues. Unmatched junction bases numbered 6, after V lost 7 bases and J lost 0 bases. From germline, CDR1 is DFQATT and CDR2 SNEGSKA (reference sequence). This clonotype was detected ten times or more. With iRepertoire HTBI primers and Arm-PCR of CDR3 regions, TCR beta libraries were built. TCRdb reprocessed the multiplex PCR reads via MiXCR and lists one record per CDR3 protein. The sample comprises under 800,000 distinct CDR3 sequences, under 20% of which are singletons, and more than 15% rests with the top ten. These data were also reused for a study on T cells in Graves' hyperthyroidism and ophthalmopathy.

The chain couples TRBV20-1 to TRBJ2-7, with 7 bases fitting TRBD2. The receptor was derived from a woman aged 25-40 years with Graves disease. The sequenced sample was peripheral blood mononuclear cells (PBMCs), obtained at new diagnosis, from a patient treated with antithyroid drugs. The chain's CDR3 is CSVPPGGSYEQYF. The CDR3 bases are TGCAGTGTACCACCGGGAGGCTCCTACGAGCAGTACTTC.